Shown below are 30 T cell receptor beta chains from a single sample sequenced in a study of shared clonotypes between healthy human individuals. Clones were sequenced by immunoSEQ multiplex PCR, and TCRdb holds only the in-frame ones, with some missing. The sample has hundreds of thousands of clones; approximately 73% are singletons. The sample comprised memory CD4+ T cells sorted from blood. As for subset: CD45RA-negative fraction. The receptors come from a woman aged 25 to 39 in good health.

CDR3 coding DNA: TGTGCCAGCAGTCCATGGGACAGCTATGGCTACACCTTC. As protein: CASSPWDSYGYTF. The V and J genes are TRBV2 and TRBJ1-2; 7 bases are shared with TRBD1. The germline V gene has CDR1 SNHLY and CDR2 FYNNEI. There are 13 residues in the CDR3. Trimming took 5 bases from V and 4 from J; bases not matched to a gene: 4.

This clone was seen at least ten times. The rearrangement uses TRBV2 and TRBJ1-2; D uncertain. The CDR3 contains 13 residues. Trimming took 4 bases from V and 4 from J, leaving 10 bases between them. CDR1 is SNHLY and CDR2 is FYNNEI in the germline V gene. The CDR3 spells CASSGFGIYGYTF. In nucleotides, the CDR3 is TGTGCCAGCAGTGGGTTTGGGATCTATGGCTACACCTTC. Complete variable domain (other parts from reference TRBV2 and TRBJ1-2): EPEVTQTPSHQVTQMGQEVILRCVPISNHLYFYWYRQILGQKVEFLVSFYNNEISEKSEIFDDQFSVERPDGSNFTLKIRSTKLEDSAMYFCASSGFGIYGYTFGSGTRLTVV.

Notes on this clone: Different DNA sequences within this sample yield the same CDR3. The gene calls are TRBV11-2 and TRBJ2-5; 15 bases are shared with TRBD2. This CDR3 spans 16 amino acids. V trimming: 5 bases; J trimming: 2 bases; junction bases outside the gene matches: 3. In germline, CDR1 is SGHAT, CDR2 FQNNGV. CDR3 loop: CASSLGLAGGQETQYF. The DNA of the CDR3 is TGTGCCAGCAGCCTCGGACTAGCGGGAGGGCAAGAGACCCAGTACTTC.

The genes are TRBV7-2 and TRBJ1-5, with no clear D. This CDR3 is 15 amino acids long. The germline V gene has CDR1 SGHTA and CDR2 FQGNSA. V shed 3 bases and J shed 6 bases, with 15 bases lying between them. Here the CDR3 reads CASSLYLDFRQPQHF. The CDR3 DNA is TGTGCCAGCAGCTTGTACTTGGACTTCCGTCAGCCCCAGCATTTT.

The rearrangement uses TRBV7-6 and TRBJ2-5; D remains unclear. Germline values: CDR1 SGHVS, CDR2 FNYEAQ. With 1 base removed from V and 1 base from J, the gap between germline ends came to 4 bases. The CDR3 totals 13 residues. CDR3 loop: CASSLGPQETQYF. The DNA for the CDR3 is TGTGCCAGCAGCTTAGGCCCCCAAGAGACCCAGTACTTC.

To note about this clone: A read error is likely here: a far larger clone is one base away. Other DNA sequences in the sample encode the same CDR3. The V gene is TRBV2, the J gene TRBJ1-4, with D perhaps TRBD1 (6 bases). Germline values: CDR1 SNHLY, CDR2 FYNNEI. This CDR3 spans 14 amino acids. V lost 9 bases and J lost 4, with 15 bases in between. The CDR3 region is CASTRGPRNEKLFF. CDR3 DNA: TGTGCCAGTACCAGGGGCCCCCGTAATGAAAAACTGTTTTTT.

This clone was seen at least ten times. Other DNA variants within this sample encode the same CDR3. This chain uses TRBV15 with TRBJ1-4, with D perhaps TRBD1 (6 bases). The V end was cut by 0 bases, the J end by 5 bases, with 7 bases between. This CDR3 has 14 residues. Germline-derived CDR1 and CDR2 are LNHNV and YYDKDF (reference sequence). The CDR3 region has the DNA TGTGCCACCAGCAGAGACAGGGGAAATGAAAAACTGTTTTTT. It specifies CATSRDRGNEKLFF.

The gene calls are TRBV27 and TRBJ2-7, with a tentative D call TRBD1 (6 bases). Trimming removed 2 bases at V and 2 bases at J, with 13 bases between. Germline-derived CDR1 and CDR2 are MNHEY and SMNVEV (reference sequence). The CDR3 has 15 amino acids. The CDR3 reads CASSLMGALTYEQYF. CDR3 coding DNA: TGTGCCAGCAGTTTAATGGGGGCCCTAACCTACGAGCAGTACTTC.

This clone has a handful of counts. V gene TRBV19 combines with J gene TRBJ1-2; 10 positions match TRBD1. The V gene's germline CDR1 is LNHDA and CDR2 SQIVND (reference sequence). The ends lost 7 bases at V and 5 bases at J; junction bases unmatched: 10. CDR3 length: 15 amino acids. This CDR3 reads CASMSNAGQGYGYTF. CDR3 DNA sequence: TGTGCCAGTATGTCTAACGCGGGACAGGGGTATGGCTACACCTTC.

The chain employs TRBV19 and TRBJ1-4, with 7 bases that match TRBD1. The CDR3 consists of 15 residues. Germline V gene sequence: CDR1 LNHDA, CDR2 SQIVND (reference sequence). J lost 2 bases, V lost 5 bases, and 5 bases had no gene match. DNA of the CDR3: TGTGCCAGTAGTTACCAGGGGGGCACTAATGAAAAACTGTTTTTT. Translation: CASSYQGGTNEKLFF.

This chain joins TRBV30 and TRBJ2-2, with 8 positions matching TRBD2. CDR1 GTSNPN and CDR2 SVGIG come from the germline V gene (reference sequence). J lost 2 bases, V lost 0 bases, and 11 bases had no gene match. The CDR3 extends over 18 amino acids. The CDR3 loop reads CAWSVGYGVAGNTGELFF. CDR3 sequence (DNA): TGTGCCTGGAGTGTCGGCTACGGGGTAGCGGGAAACACCGGGGAGCTGTTTTTT.

This sequence joins TRBV6-1 and TRBJ2-2, with 9 bases matching TRBD2. The V gene end was trimmed by 4 bases and the J gene end by 5 bases; junction bases not matched to a gene: 8. CDR1 and CDR2 (germline): MNHNS, SASEGT. This CDR3 has 16 amino acids. CDR3 DNA sequence: TGTGCCAGCAGTGGGTATAGCGGGAGTTATACCGGGGAGCTGTTTTTT. Protein sequence: CASSGYSGSYTGELFF.

This clone has more than one count but fewer than ten. The V gene is TRBV19, the J gene TRBJ1-5; TRBD1 might be the D (6 bases). This CDR3 comprises 13 residues. The V end was cut by 5 bases, the J end by 4 bases, with 9 bases between. CDR1 and CDR2 (germline): LNHDA, SQIVND (reference sequence). CDR3 residues: CASSAGVNQPQHF. The CDR3 DNA follows: TGTGCCAGTAGTGCAGGGGTGAATCAGCCCCAGCATTTT.

This chain joins TRBV2 and TRBJ1-1, with D unresolved. The CDR3 runs 12 residues. V dropped 6 bases and J dropped 2 bases, with 7 bases sitting between them. CDR1 is SNHLY, CDR2 FYNNEI, per germline. The CDR3 nucleotides are TGTGCCAGCAGCAATATAAACACTGAAGCTTTCTTT. Amino acids: CASSNINTEAFF.

Worth noting for this clone: In the same sample, other DNA sequences code for this CDR3. The chain couples TRBV7-2 to TRBJ2-2; the D is unclear. The ends were cut back, 0 bases at V and 4 bases at J, with 6 bases in the middle. Germline V gene sequence: CDR1 SGHTA, CDR2 FQGNSA. The CDR3 has 14 amino acids. The CDR3 is CASSLAVGTGELFF. CDR3 DNA: TGTGCCAGCAGCTTAGCCGTGGGCACCGGGGAGCTGTTTTTT.

J is TRBJ2-7 and V is TRBV2; 7 bases map to TRBD1. The junction had 10 bases not matched to a gene; V was cut back by 6 bases and J by 5 bases. The germline V gene has CDR1 SNHLY and CDR2 FYNNEI. This CDR3 is built from 14 residues. CDR3 sequence (DNA): TGTGCCAGCAGCGACCGGACAGGAACGCACGAGCAGTACTTC. Its translation: CASSDRTGTHEQYF. The full variable domain, in which reference TRBV2 and TRBJ2-7 provide the parts outside the CDR3, is EPEVTQTPSHQVTQMGQEVILRCVPISNHLYFYWYRQILGQKVEFLVSFYNNEISEKSEIFDDQFSVERPDGSNFTLKIRSTKLEDSAMYFCASSDRTGTHEQYFGPGTRLTVT.

There are many counts of this clone. V and J are TRBV5-1 and TRBJ2-2; 10 bases line up with TRBD2. The junction had 13 bases not matched to a gene; V was cut back by 7 bases and J by 7 bases. Germline V gives CDR1 SGHRS, CDR2 YFSETQ. The CDR3 is 16 amino acids. DNA of the CDR3: TGCGCCAGCTCGGGTCTTCTAGCGGGAGTTAGCGGGGAGCTGTTTTTT. It is translated as CASSGLLAGVSGELFF. The full variable domain, in which reference TRBV5-1 and TRBJ2-2 provide the parts outside the CDR3, is KAGVTQTPRYLIKTRGQQVTLSCSPISGHRSVSWYQQTPGQGLQFLFEYFSETQRNKGNFPGRFSGRQFSNSRSEMNVSTLELGDSALYLCASSGLLAGVSGELFFGEGSRLTVL.

The V and J genes are TRBV7-6 and TRBJ2-3; TRBD2 is a possible D gene (6 bases). The CDR3 runs to 13 residues. CDR1 and CDR2 (germline): SGHVS, FNYEAQ. V dropped 5 bases and J dropped 11 bases, with 17 bases sitting between them. The CDR3 nucleotides read TGTGCCAGCAGCCCTAATGGGGAGGTTTGGCAGTATTTT. Translating it yields CASSPNGEVWQYF. Full variable domain (rest looked up from reference TRBV7-6 and TRBJ2-3): GAGVSQSPRYKVTKRGQDVALRCDPISGHVSLYWYRQALGQGPEFLTYFNYEAQQDKSGLPNDRFSAERPEGSISTLTIQRTEQRDSAMYRCASSPNGEVWQYFGPGTRLTVL.

J is TRBJ2-3 and V is TRBV6-5; D gene ambiguous. The CDR3 spans 14 residues. The ends were cut back, 8 bases at V and 0 bases at J, with 12 bases in the middle. The germline V gene encodes CDR1 MNHEY and CDR2 SVGAGI. CDR3 bases: TGTGCCAGCGCCTCCATCTGGAGCACAGATACGCAGTATTTT. Its protein product is CASASIWSTDTQYF.

The gene calls are TRBV5-4 and TRBJ2-5, with D perhaps assigned TRBD1 or TRBD2 (5 bases each). The assigned J gene may be wrong: the sequence end matches TRBJ2-7 better. The CDR3 extends over 15 amino acids. Germline loops: CDR1 SGHNT, CDR2 YYREEE (reference sequence). The CDR3 reads CASSGGAGSSYEQYF. DNA for the CDR3: TGTGCCAGCAGCGGGGGAGCTGGGAGCTCCTACGAGCAGTACTTC.

The chain joins TRBV5-1 to TRBJ2-5, with 8 bases identical to TRBD1. Germline V gives CDR1 SGHRS, CDR2 YFSETQ. This CDR3 has 16 residues. Unmatched junction bases numbered 9, after V lost 0 bases and J lost 5 bases. The CDR3 loop is CASSLVQGAVMETQYF. CDR3 bases: TGCGCCAGCAGCTTGGTCCAGGGGGCTGTTATGGAGACCCAGTACTTC.

V and J are TRBV2 and TRBJ1-5; D not resolved. This CDR3 spans 13 amino acids. V lost 7 bases to trimming and J lost 0 bases, with 7 bases between them. In germline, CDR1 is SNHLY, CDR2 FYNNEI. The CDR3 region is CASTRYSNQPQHF. The CDR3 DNA follows: TGTGCCAGCACGAGGTATAGCAATCAGCCCCAGCATTTT.

The chain couples TRBV2 to TRBJ1-2, with D hard to call. This CDR3 has 11 residues. Trimming stripped 8 bases from V and 7 bases from J, with 11 bases between. The germline CDR1 and CDR2 sequences are SNHLY and FYNNEI. CDR3 amino acids: CASVFFVGYTF. CDR3 DNA: TGTGCCAGCGTTTTTTTCGTTGGCTACACCTTC.

This clone has more than one count but fewer than ten. This sequence joins TRBV10-1 and TRBJ1-3; possible D gene TRBD1, 5 bases. Germline V gene data show CDR1 as WNHNN and CDR2 as SYGVQD (reference sequence). The CDR3 runs to 13 residues. V was trimmed by 8 bases and J by 0 bases, leaving 8 bases between them. CDR3 sequence (DNA): TGCGCCAGCGGCGGGACCTCTGGAAACACCATATATTTT. Amino acid sequence: CASGGTSGNTIYF.

This chain uses TRBV4-1 with TRBJ1-2, with a weak D call TRBD1 (5 bases). The germline gives CDR1 MGHRA, CDR2 YSYEKL. V dropped 1 base and J dropped 4 bases, with 13 bases sitting between them. The CDR3 loop spans 15 amino acids. CDR3 amino acids: CASSQVPGGGYGYTF. The CDR3 DNA sequence: TGCGCCAGCAGCCAAGTCCCTGGGGGGGGCTATGGCTACACCTTC.

This clone was found once. The CDR3 loop is CASSKASGRITPGEQFF. The DNA for the CDR3 is TGTGCCAGTAGTAAGGCTAGCGGGAGGATTACCCCAGGTGAGCAGTTCTTC. The rearrangement links TRBV19 to TRBJ2-1; 11 nucleotides align to TRBD2. The germline V gene has CDR1 LNHDA and CDR2 SQIVND (reference sequence). The CDR3 length is 17 residues. V lost 4 bases to trimming and J lost 9 bases; unmatched junction nucleotides: 14.

The gene calls are TRBV2 and TRBJ1-4, with D hard to call. The CDR3 is 14 residues long. Germline loops: CDR1 SNHLY, CDR2 FYNNEI. The ends were cut back, 3 bases at V and 7 bases at J, with 12 bases in the middle. CDR3 bases: TGTGCCAGCAGTGAGGCGGGGTGGAGTGAAAAACTGTTTTTT. It specifies CASSEAGWSEKLFF.

V usage is TRBV10-3 and J usage is TRBJ2-3; D might be TRBD2 (5 bases). V lost 6 bases to trimming and J lost 4 bases, with 8 bases between them. Germline V gene data show CDR1 as ENHRY and CDR2 as SYGVKD. CDR3 length: 12 amino acids. The CDR3 nucleotides are TGTGCCATCAGCCCCGGGGCAGATACGCAGTATTTT. It specifies CAISPGADTQYF.

This rearrangement joins TRBV4-1 to TRBJ2-1; possibly TRBD2 for D (6 bases). The germline V and J ends were trimmed by 4 bases and 6 bases, with 16 bases remaining between them. CDR1 is MGHRA, CDR2 YSYEKL, per germline. This CDR3 region has 15 residues. The CDR3 protein is CASSRGGPLVNEQFF. As DNA, the CDR3 is TGCGCCAGCAGCCGAGGAGGGCCATTGGTCAATGAGCAGTTCTTC.

This clone appeared once. The CDR3 sequence is CASSLRPTSGRASDTQYF. The CDR3 DNA reads as TGTGCCAGCAGTTTACGACCCACTAGCGGGAGGGCCTCAGATACGCAGTATTTT. The rearrangement links TRBV27 to TRBJ2-3; 13 nucleotides match TRBD2. V lost 2 bases to trimming and J lost 4 bases; unmatched junction nucleotides: 9. This CDR3 has 18 amino acids. Germline assignment: CDR1 MNHEY and CDR2 SMNVEV (reference sequence).